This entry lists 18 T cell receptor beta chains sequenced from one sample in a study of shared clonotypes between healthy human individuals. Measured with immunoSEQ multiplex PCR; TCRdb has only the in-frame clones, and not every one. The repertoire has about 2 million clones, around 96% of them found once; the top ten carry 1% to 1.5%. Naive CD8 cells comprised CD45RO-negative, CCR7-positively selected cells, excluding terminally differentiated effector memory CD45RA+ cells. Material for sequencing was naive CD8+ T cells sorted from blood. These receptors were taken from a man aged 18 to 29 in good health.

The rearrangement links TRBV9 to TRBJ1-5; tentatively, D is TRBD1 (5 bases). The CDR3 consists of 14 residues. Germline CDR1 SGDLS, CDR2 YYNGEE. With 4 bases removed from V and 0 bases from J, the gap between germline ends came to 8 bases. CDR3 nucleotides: TGTGCCAGCAGCAGGGGATATAGCAATCAGCCCCAGCATTTT. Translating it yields CASSRGYSNQPQHF.

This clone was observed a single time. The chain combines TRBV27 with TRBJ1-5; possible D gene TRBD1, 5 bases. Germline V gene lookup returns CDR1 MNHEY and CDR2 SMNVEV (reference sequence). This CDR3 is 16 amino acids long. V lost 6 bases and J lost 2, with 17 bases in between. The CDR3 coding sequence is TGTGCCAGCAGCGAAATACAGGTCCTGGGCAATCAGCCCCAGCATTTT. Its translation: CASSEIQVLGNQPQHF.

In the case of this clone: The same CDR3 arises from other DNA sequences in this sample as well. The CDR3 bases are TGTGCCAGCAGTTACTCGCGCGGCTACGAGCAGTACTTC. Residues: CASSYSRGYEQYF. This chain joins TRBV6-6 and TRBJ2-7, with no clear D. Germline V gene sequence: CDR1 MNHNY, CDR2 SVGAGI (reference sequence). V was pared by 0 bases and J by 3 bases, with 6 bases between. The CDR3 runs to 13 residues.

CDR3 in amino acids: CASGGPGMIGETQYF. In DNA, the CDR3 is TGTGCCAGCGGAGGGCCAGGGATGATAGGAGAGACCCAGTACTTC. The chain has TRBV7-9 and TRBJ2-5, with D maybe TRBD2 (6 bases). Deletions cut 8 bases from V and 4 bases from J, with 20 bases between. The CDR3 sequence is 15 residues long. The germline gives CDR1 SEHNR, CDR2 FQNEAQ (reference sequence).

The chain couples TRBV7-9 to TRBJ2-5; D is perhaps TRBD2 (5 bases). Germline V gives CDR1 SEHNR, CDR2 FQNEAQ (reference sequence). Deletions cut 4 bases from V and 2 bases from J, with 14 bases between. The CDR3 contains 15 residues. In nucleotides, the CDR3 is TGTGCCAGCAGCTCCCTGACGGGAATTCAAGAGACCCAGTACTTC. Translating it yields CASSSLTGIQETQYF.

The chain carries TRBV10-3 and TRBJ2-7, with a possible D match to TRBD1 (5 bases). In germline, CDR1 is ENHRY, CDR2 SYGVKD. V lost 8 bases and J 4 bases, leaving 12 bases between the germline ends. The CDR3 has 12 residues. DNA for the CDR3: TGTGCCATCGGGGCACGGACGTACGAGCAGTACTTC. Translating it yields CAIGARTYEQYF.

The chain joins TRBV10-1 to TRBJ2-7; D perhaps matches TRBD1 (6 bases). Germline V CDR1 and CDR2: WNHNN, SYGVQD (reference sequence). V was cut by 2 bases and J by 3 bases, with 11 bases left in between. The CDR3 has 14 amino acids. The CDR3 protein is CASSEPGGGYEQYF. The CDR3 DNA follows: TGCGCCAGCAGTGAGCCTGGGGGCGGCTACGAGCAGTACTTC.

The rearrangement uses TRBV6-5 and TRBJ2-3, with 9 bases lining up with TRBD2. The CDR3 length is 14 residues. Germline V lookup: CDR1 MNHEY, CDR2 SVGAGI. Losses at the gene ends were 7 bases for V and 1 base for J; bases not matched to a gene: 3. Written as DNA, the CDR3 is TGTGCCAGCATGGTAGCGGGGGGCACAGATACGCAGTATTTT. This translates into CASMVAGGTDTQYF.

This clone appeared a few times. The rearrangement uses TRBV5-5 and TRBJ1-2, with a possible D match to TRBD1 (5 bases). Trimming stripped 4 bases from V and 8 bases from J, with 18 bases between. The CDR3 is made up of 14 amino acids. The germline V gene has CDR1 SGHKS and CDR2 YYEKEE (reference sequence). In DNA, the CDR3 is TGTGCCAGCAGCCCGGGGACGGATCTTAGGGGCTACACCTTC. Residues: CASSPGTDLRGYTF.

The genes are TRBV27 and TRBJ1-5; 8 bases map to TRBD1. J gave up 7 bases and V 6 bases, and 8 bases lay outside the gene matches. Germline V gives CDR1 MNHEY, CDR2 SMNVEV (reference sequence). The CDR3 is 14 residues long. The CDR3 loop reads CASSPRTGLQPQHF. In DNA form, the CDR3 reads TGTGCCAGCAGCCCCAGGACAGGGCTACAGCCCCAGCATTTT.

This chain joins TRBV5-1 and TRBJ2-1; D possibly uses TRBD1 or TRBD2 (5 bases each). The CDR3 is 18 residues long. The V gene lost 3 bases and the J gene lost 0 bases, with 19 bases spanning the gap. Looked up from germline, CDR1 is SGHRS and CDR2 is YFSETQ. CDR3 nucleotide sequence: TGCGCCAGCAGCTATGCCCCGGGGCTGGGTAACTCCTACAATGAGCAGTTCTTC. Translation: CASSYAPGLGNSYNEQFF.

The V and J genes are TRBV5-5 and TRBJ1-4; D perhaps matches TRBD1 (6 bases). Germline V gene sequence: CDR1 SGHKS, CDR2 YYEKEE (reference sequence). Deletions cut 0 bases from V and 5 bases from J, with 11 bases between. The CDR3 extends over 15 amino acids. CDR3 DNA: TGTGCCAGCAGCTTGGGCCAGGGGTTGAATGAAAAACTGTTTTTT. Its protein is CASSLGQGLNEKLFF.

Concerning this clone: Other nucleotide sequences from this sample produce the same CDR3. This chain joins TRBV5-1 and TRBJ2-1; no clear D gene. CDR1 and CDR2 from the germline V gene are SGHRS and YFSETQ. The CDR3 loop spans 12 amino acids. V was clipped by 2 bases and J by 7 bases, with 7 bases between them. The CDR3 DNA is TGCGCCAGCAGCTTTTCGGGTAATGAGCAGTTCTTC. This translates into CASSFSGNEQFF.

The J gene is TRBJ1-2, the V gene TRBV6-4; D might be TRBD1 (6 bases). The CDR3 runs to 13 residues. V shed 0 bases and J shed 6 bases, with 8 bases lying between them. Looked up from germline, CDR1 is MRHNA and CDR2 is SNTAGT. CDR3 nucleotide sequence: TGTGCCAGCAGTGACTCGCCAGGGGATGGCTACACCTTC. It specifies CASSDSPGDGYTF.

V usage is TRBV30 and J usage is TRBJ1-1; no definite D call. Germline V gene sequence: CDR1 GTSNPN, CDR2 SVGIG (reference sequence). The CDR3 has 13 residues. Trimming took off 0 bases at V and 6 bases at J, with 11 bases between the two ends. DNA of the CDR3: TGTGCCTGGAGTGTCGAGGATTTTGCTGAAGCTTTCTTT. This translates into CAWSVEDFAEAFF.

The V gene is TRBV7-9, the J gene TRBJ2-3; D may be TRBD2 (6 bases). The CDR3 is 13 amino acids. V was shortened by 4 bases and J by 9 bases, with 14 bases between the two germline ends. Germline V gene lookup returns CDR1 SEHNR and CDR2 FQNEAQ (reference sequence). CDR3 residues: CASSSNLEGTQYF. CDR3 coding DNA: TGTGCCAGCAGCTCCAACCTGGAGGGGACGCAGTATTTT. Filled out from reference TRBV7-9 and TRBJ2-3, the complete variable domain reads DTGVSQNPRHKITKRGQNVTFRCDPISEHNRLYWYRQTLGQGPEFLTYFQNEAQLEKSRLLSDRFSAERPKGSFSTLEIQRTEQGDSAMYLCASSSNLEGTQYFGPGTRLTVL.

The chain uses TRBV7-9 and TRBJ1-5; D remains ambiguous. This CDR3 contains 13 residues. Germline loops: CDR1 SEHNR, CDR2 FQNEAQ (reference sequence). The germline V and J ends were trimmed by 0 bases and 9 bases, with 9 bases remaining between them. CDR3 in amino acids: CASSLATGSPQHF. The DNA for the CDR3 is TGTGCCAGCAGCTTAGCAACGGGGTCGCCCCAGCATTTT.

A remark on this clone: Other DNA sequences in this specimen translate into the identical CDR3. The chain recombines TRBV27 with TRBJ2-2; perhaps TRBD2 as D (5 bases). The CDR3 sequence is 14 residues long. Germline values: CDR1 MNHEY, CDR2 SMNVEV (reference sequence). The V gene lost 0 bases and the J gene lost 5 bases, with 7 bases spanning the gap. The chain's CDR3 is CASSLSGATGELFF. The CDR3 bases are TGTGCCAGCAGTTTATCGGGAGCGACCGGGGAGCTGTTTTTT.